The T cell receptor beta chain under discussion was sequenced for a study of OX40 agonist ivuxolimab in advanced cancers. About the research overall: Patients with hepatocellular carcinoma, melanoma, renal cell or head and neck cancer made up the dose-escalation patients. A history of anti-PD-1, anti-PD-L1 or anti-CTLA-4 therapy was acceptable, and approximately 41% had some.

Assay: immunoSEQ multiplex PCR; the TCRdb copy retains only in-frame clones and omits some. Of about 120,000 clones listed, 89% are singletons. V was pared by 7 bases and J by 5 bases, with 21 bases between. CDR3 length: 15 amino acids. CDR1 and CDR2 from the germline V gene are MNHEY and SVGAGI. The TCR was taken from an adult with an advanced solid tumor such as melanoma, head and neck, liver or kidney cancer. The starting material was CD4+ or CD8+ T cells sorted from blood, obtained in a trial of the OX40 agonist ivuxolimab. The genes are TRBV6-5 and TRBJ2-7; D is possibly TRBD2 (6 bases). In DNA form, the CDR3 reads TGTGCCAGCACCCCAGCTGGGACTGAGGGCGACGAGCAGTACTTC. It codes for CASTPAGTEGDEQYF.